This is a list of T cell receptor beta chains from one sample in a study of shared clonotypes between healthy human individuals. The data were produced by immunoSEQ multiplex PCR, yet TCRdb's version contains in-frame clones alone and is incomplete. The sample holds about 2,200,000 clones; 85% to 95% are singletons and the top ten take 1.7%. Sequenced input: naive CD8+ T cells from PBMCs. Receptors originate from a young man in good health. Some clones in this sample may be carry-over from other donors' samples. The CDR3 runs from the conserved cysteine through the conserved F or W. The D gene is left open where the match is weak. A row's size may be missing; if present it is once, few, many or a size class.

j_call d_call v_call clone_size cdr3_aa cdr3_nt
TRBJ1-5 . TRBV2 . CASSETDGSNQPQHF TGTGCCAGCAGTGAGACGGACGGCAGCAATCAGCCCCAGCATTTT
TRBJ2-1 . TRBV9 . CASSAGLVIEQFF TGTGCCAGCAGCGCAGGGTTAGTTATCGAGCAGTTCTTC
TRBJ1-3 . TRBV27 . CASSQDTGFGNTIYF TGTGCCAGCAGTCAGGACACAGGGTTTGGAAACACCATATATTTT
TRBJ2-7 TRBD2 TRBV4-3 . CASSQGLAGVGEQYF TGCGCCAGCAGCCAAGGTCTAGCGGGAGTCGGGGAGCAGTACTTC
TRBJ2-3 . TRBV4-3 . CASSNHITSTDTQYF TGCGCCAGCAGCAACCATATTACTAGCACAGATACGCAGTATTTT
TRBJ2-7 TRBD1 TRBV27 . CASSLSPRQGAHEQYF TGTGCCAGCAGTTTAAGTCCGAGACAGGGGGCACACGAGCAGTACTTC
TRBJ2-7 TRBD1 TRBV7-8 . CASSLDRGHYEQYF TGTGCCAGCAGCTTGGACAGGGGTCACTACGAGCAGTACTTC
TRBJ1-1 TRBD1 TRBV19 few CASSIVWDREEAFF TGTGCCAGTAGTATAGTTTGGGACAGGGAAGAAGCTTTCTTT
TRBJ2-1 . TRBV7-9 . CASSWPLGSEQFF TGTGCCAGCAGCTGGCCGCTGGGCAGTGAGCAGTTCTTC
TRBJ1-5 . TRBV7-2 . CASSLGASGYQPQHF TGTGCCAGCAGCTTGGGAGCCTCTGGTTATCAGCCCCAGCATTTT
TRBJ2-7 . TRBV6-1 once CASSGNNGQSYEQYF TGTGCCAGCAGTGGAAATAATGGACAGTCCTACGAGCAGTACTTC
TRBJ2-7 . TRBV27 . CASSSGQLYEQYF TGTGCCAGCAGTTCCGGACAATTATACGAGCAGTACTTC
TRBJ1-3 . TRBV19 once CASSIATSGNTIYF TGTGCCAGTAGTATAGCGACCTCTGGAAACACCATATATTTT
TRBJ2-4 . TRBV6-1 . CASSEAGLGAKNIQYF TGTGCCAGCAGTGAGGCAGGTCTTGGGGCCAAAAACATTCAGTACTTC
TRBJ2-1 TRBD2 TRBV5-1 . CASSPQREYNEQFF TGCGCCAGCAGCCCCCAGCGGGAATACAATGAGCAGTTCTTC
TRBJ1-3 . TRBV7-9 . CASSLAVGTIYF TGTGCCAGCAGCTTAGCGGTCGGCACCATATATTTT
TRBJ2-5 TRBD2 TRBV5-1 . CASSLGLAEPRETQYF TGCGCCAGCAGCTTGGGGCTAGCGGAGCCCAGAGAGACCCAGTACTTC
TRBJ1-1 . TRBV30 few CAWSVGGNTEAFF TGTGCCTGGAGTGTTGGGGGGAACACTGAAGCTTTCTTT
TRBJ2-5 TRBD1 TRBV7-9 . CATADRGHLEWTQYF TGTGCCACCGCCGACAGGGGCCACCTAGAATGGACCCAGTACTTC
TRBJ1-1 . TRBV6-1 . CASRATGRTEAFF TGTGCCAGCAGAGCGACAGGAAGGACTGAAGCTTTCTTT
TRBJ2-5 TRBD1 TRBV12-5 . CASGVRQGACQETQYF TGTGCTAGTGGTGTACGACAGGGGGCCTGCCAAGAGACCCAGTACTTC
TRBJ1-5 . TRBV19 . CASTRTGGNSNQPQHF TGTGCCAGTACACGCACGGGGGGGAATAGCAATCAGCCCCAGCATTTT
TRBJ2-7 . TRBV28 . CASSLFPYEQYF TGTGCCAGCAGTTTATTTCCCTACGAGCAGTACTTC
TRBJ2-3 TRBD1 TRBV29-1 . CSVRDRGADTQYF TGCAGCGTAAGGGACAGGGGCGCAGATACGCAGTATTTT
TRBJ2-7 . TRBV7-8 . CASSQSLASSYEQYF TGTGCCAGCAGTCAGTCACTAGCTAGCTCCTACGAGCAGTACTTC
TRBJ1-2 . TRBV29-1 . CSVEDRYSHGYTF TGCAGCGTTGAAGATCGATACAGCCATGGCTACACCTTC
TRBJ2-2 . TRBV28 once CASLLGTENTGELFF TGTGCCAGCCTTTTGGGGACGGAGAACACCGGGGAGCTGTTTTTT
TRBJ1-1 . TRBV6-5 . CASSLEGKATEAFF TGTGCCAGCAGTTTGGAGGGGAAAGCGACTGAAGCTTTCTTT
TRBJ2-7 . TRBV9 . CASSGAGSGEQYF TGTGCCAGCAGCGGGGCAGGGAGCGGCGAGCAGTACTTC
TRBJ1-2 . TRBV19 . CASSALGQSYGYTF TGTGCCAGTAGTGCCCTTGGACAGAGCTATGGCTACACCTTC
TRBJ2-1 TRBD2 TRBV7-6 . CASSSPGLMNNEQFF TGTGCCAGCAGCTCGCCGGGACTAATGAACAATGAGCAGTTCTTC
TRBJ2-7 . TRBV6-6 . CATALKDIAPEQYF TGTGCCACCGCACTAAAGGACATAGCCCCCGAGCAGTACTTC
TRBJ2-7 TRBD2 TRBV29-1 . CSVEPSGRGEQYF TGCAGCGTTGAACCTAGCGGGAGGGGCGAGCAGTACTTC
TRBJ2-7 TRBD1 TRBV7-9 . CASSLGDRDYEQYF TGTGCCAGCAGCTTAGGGGACAGGGATTACGAGCAGTACTTC
TRBJ1-1 . TRBV6-5 few CASTQWAGEAFF TGTGCCAGCACCCAATGGGCCGGTGAAGCTTTCTTT
TRBJ2-7 TRBD2 TRBV10-3 . CAISEPGGTLYEQYF TGTGCCATCAGTGAGCCGGGGGGGACTCTCTACGAGCAGTACTTC
TRBJ2-3 . TRBV5-4 . CASSLVVLRGTTDTQYF TGTGCCAGCAGCTTGGTCGTTCTTCGAGGAACCACAGATACGCAGTATTTT
TRBJ2-3 . TRBV5-6 . CATPGDTQYF TGTGCCACCCCCGGAGATACGCAGTATTTT
TRBJ2-3 TRBD2 TRBV18 . CASSPFGLASDTQYF TGTGCCAGCTCACCATTTGGACTAGCGTCAGATACGCAGTATTTT
TRBJ2-1 TRBD2 TRBV19 . CASSTFGLAGVFNEQFF TGTGCCAGTAGTACCTTTGGACTAGCGGGAGTTTTTAATGAGCAGTTCTTC
TRBJ2-7 TRBD1 TRBV19 . CASSIAPGQGLQSSYEQYF TGTGCCAGTAGTATAGCTCCGGGACAGGGGCTCCAGAGCTCCTACGAGCAGTACTTC
TRBJ1-1 TRBD1 TRBV5-4 . CASRPPGQLNTEAFF TGTGCCAGCAGGCCCCCGGGACAGCTCAACACTGAAGCTTTCTTT